This T cell receptor beta chain was identified during a study of shared T cell receptors in the human thymus. Clones were read by immunoSEQ multiplex PCR, and TCRdb kept only the in-frame ones, dropping some. This repertoire shows some 640,000 clones, over 75% found once; its top ten account for more than 0.009%. These data also featured in a second study, about human thymus T cells. That study reports: Having corrective surgery for congenital heart defects, healthy Finnish infants were the ones who donated. Resections obtained during corrective heart surgery supplied the thymus tissue. Usage of V and J genes appeared biased in thymic and blood repertoires. The related literature has documented a marked overlap of thymic repertoires among unrelated individuals.

This receptor was obtained from a boy under two years old with a congenital heart defect. The material sequenced was thymocytes.

The CDR3 reads CASRGQGPNYGYTF. CDR3 coding DNA: TGTGCCAGCAGGGGACAGGGCCCTAACTATGGCTACACCTTC. This chain connects TRBV9 to TRBJ1-2, with 9 bases lining up with TRBD1. CDR3 size: 14 residues. Germline V gene sequence: CDR1 SGDLS, CDR2 YYNGEE. Unmatched junction bases numbered 2, after V lost 5 bases and J lost 0 bases.